Detailed here is one TCR beta chain. The antigen it binds to is not known. The sample holds no much larger clone one base away, and base qualities are not on file. The data are from a study of Ad26.COV2.S vaccination and SARS-CoV-2 variants (dated by TCRdb to the early 2020s). Study-level background: Donors in the vaccine arm were drawn from COV1001, a multicentre, randomized, double-blind, placebo-controlled phase I-IIa trial testing Ad26.COV2.S in healthy adults. Ad26.COV2.S was administered intramuscularly at a dose of 5x10^10 or 1x10^11 viral particles, either as one shot or as two shots given 56 days apart. The specificity and breadth of SARS-CoV-2-reactive T cell receptors after Ad26.COV2.S vaccination were assessed by TCRbeta repertoire sequencing. A total of around 32 samples were included in the TCR-sequenced set, comprising around 19 Ad26.COV2.S vaccine recipients, 5 placebo recipients and 8 SARS-CoV-2 convalescent individuals. Participants in the trial were split at random into five groups of five each, receiving low-dose or high-dose Ad26.COV2.S once or twice, or else placebo on both occasions. Throughout the experiments and outcome assessment, investigators stayed blinded to trial group allocation.

What the authors observed across the whole study: The study was not powered for comparison of responses between vaccine doses or regimens. Vaccine and placebo recipients had similar non-spike TCR breadth, a finding consistent with the vaccine containing only spike. Substantial breadth of spike-specific CD8+ and CD4+ T cell responses was reported after vaccination. According to the authors, total T cell responses may have been underestimated by the TCR breadth and depth analyses. Higher spike-specific TCR breadth was observed in Ad26.COV2.S recipients than in placebo recipients (P = 0.0014).

The treatment or condition label for this specimen denotes: some 19 received Ad26.COV2.S at low or high dose, single or two shots; about 5 received placebo; per-sample allocation not given. Repertoires of vaccine and placebo recipients were sequenced from samples collected on day 63 after the first injection. Cohort 1b enrolled some 25 adults aged 18-55 years at a single site in Boston, USA, between 29 July and 7 August 2020. Ad26.COV2.S consisted of a replication-incompetent adenovirus type 26 vector by which a prefusion-stabilized SARS-CoV-2 spike protein from the original Wuhan strain was expressed. TCRbeta CDR3 regions were sequenced with the immunoSEQ Assay. After extraction, genomic DNA underwent amplification by bias-controlled multiplex PCR, followed by high-throughput sequencing. Regarding the original processing steps: To quantify the absolute abundance of each unique TCRbeta CDR3 region, sequences were collapsed and filtered. T cell fraction was estimated by normalizing TCRbeta template counts to usable DNA, which was measured by amplifying reference genes present in all nucleated cells. Repertoire TCRs were annotated as SARS-CoV-2-specific when V gene, CDR3 amino acid sequence and J gene were exactly matched to a known reactive TCR set. MIRA supplied the reference SARS-CoV-2 TCR set, which was filtered for enrichment in COVID-19-positive ImmuneCODE repertoires so that public or cross-reactive TCRs were removed. Using the MIRA antigens, annotated TCRs were further analysed by specific ORF or by position within an ORF. Depth was the summed frequency of annotated unique rearrangements, while breadth was defined as annotated unique rearrangements over total unique productive rearrangements. Group comparisons of TCR breadth used two-sided Wilcoxon rank-sum tests. TCRdb mirrors the immuneACCESS table, restricted to in-frame sequences. Some clones are absent from its copies; in checked studies, under half trace to an unresolved V gene, and the reason for the others is unknown. The V and J calls and clone size come from that table; D and trimming were worked out from the DNA. For this sample the table gives around 300,000 clones, of which approximately 87% were detected only once. Jointly, the top ten make up approximately 5% of the sample.

The sequence was obtained from a person between 18 and 65 years old who received the Ad26.COV2.S COVID-19 vaccine or a placebo. The sequenced sample was peripheral blood, obtained in a trial of Ad26.COV2.S vaccine versus placebo.

The DNA reads as follows: TGTGCCAGCAGCCTAGCGGGGCCTTACAATGAGCAGTTCTTC. Its translation reads: CASSLAGPYNEQFF. The V and J genes are TRBV6-2 or TRBV6-3 and TRBJ2-1, and 9 bases in between align with TRBD2. The CDR3 goes from the cysteine to the phenylalanine over 14 residues. Here the CDR3 DNA is all that survives: 42 bases in frame from base 1. Compared with germline, V lacks 6 bases and J lacks 4 bases; bases without a gene match: 4. The germline V gene encodes CDR1 MNHEY and CDR2 SVGEGT.